The sample holds many counts of the clone carrying this T cell receptor (beta chain). What it binds is unknown. This entry belongs to a study of T cells after posttransplantation cyclophosphamide. Broader study findings: Donor-recipient repertoire similarity was low at 1-2 months, rising over year one. Blood and skin or GI T cell repertoires showed limited TRB overlap. TRB clonality was highly associated with recipient CMV seropositivity and reactivation.

A marrow graft followed busulfan-fludarabine conditioning, with cyclophosphamide on days +3 and +4. The CDR3 has 18 amino acids. The V segment lost 7 bases and the J segment 5 bases; nucleotides outside the gene matches: 17. Germline CDR1 and CDR2: MDHEN and SYDVKM. Here immunoSEQ multiplex PCR was the method, and the copy in TCRdb shows in-frame clones only, minus some. The sample offers thousands of clones and no singletons, the top ten holding roughly 6%. This sequence joins TRBV28 and TRBJ1-6, with 7 positions matching TRBD1. Here the sequenced sample was PBMCs, taken after allogeneic stem cell transplant with posttransplant cyclophosphamide. The source is a young adult male patient who received an allogeneic stem cell transplant from an unrelated donor, was CMV-positive, and had acute and chronic GVHD. Some of the T cells may derive from the graft donor. The DNA for the CDR3 is TGTGCCAGCAACCTACCAAGTACAGGGGACCTAAATAATTCACCCCTCCACTTT. Its translation: CASNLPSTGDLNNSPLHF. The full variable domain, with the rest looked up from reference TRBV28 and TRBJ1-6, is DVKVTQSSRYLVKRTGEKVFLECVQDMDHENMFWYRQDPGLGLRLIYFSYDVKMKEKGDIPEGYSVSREKKERFSLILESASTNQTSMYLCASNLPSTGDLNNSPLHFGNGTRLTVT.